This entry lists 21 T cell receptor beta chains sequenced from one sample in a study of glioma-infiltrating T cells. TCR alpha and beta CDR3 regions were amplified from RNA using iRepertoire nested multiplex PCR. One entry per CDR3 protein, called by TCRdb with MiXCR from the multiplex PCR reads. The profile covers about 99,000 distinct CDR3 sequences, with about 30% appearing a single time and 35% to 55% taken by the ten largest. Material: glioma tissue, nonneoplastic brain tissue, or PBMCs (not recorded which). The receptors were gathered from a human donor with low-grade glioma or glioblastoma, undergoing nonglioma brain surgery, or in good health (not recorded which).

This clonotype was recorded many times. This sequence joins TRBV7-2 and TRBJ2-1; TRBD1 matches at 7 bases. The CDR3 totals 17 residues. J gave up 5 bases and V 2 bases, and 12 bases lay outside the gene matches. CDR1 is SGHTA and CDR2 is FQGNSA in the germline V gene. The CDR3 DNA follows: TGTGCCAGCAGCTTAAGAAGTAGCCGGACAGGTAACAATGAGCAGTTCTTC. This gives the protein CASSLRSSRTGNNEQFF.

Comment on this clonotype: Since a much larger clone is just one base distant, this may be a read error. V and J are TRBV20-1 and TRBJ2-7; 8 bases match TRBD2. This CDR3 region has 13 residues. CDR1 DFQATT and CDR2 SNEGSKA come from the germline V gene (reference sequence). In nucleotides, the CDR3 is TGCAGTGCAACGGACAGCGGGGGCCGGGAGCGGTACTTC. It codes for CSATDSGGRERYF.

The chain uses TRBV14 and TRBJ2-3; D is uncertain. Germline assignment: CDR1 SGHDN and CDR2 FVKESK. With 2 bases removed from V and 2 bases from J, the gap between germline ends came to 2 bases. The CDR3 is 12 residues long. CDR3 sequence: CASSQITDTQYF. Written as DNA, the CDR3 is TGTGCCAGCAGCCAAATCACAGATACGCAGTATTTT. The complete variable domain, with remaining parts taken from reference TRBV14 and TRBJ2-3, reads EAGVTQFPSHSVIEKGQTVTLRCDPISGHDNLYWYRRVMGKEIKFLLHFVKESKQDESGMPNNRFLAERTGGTYSTLKVQPAELEDSGVYFCASSQITDTQYFGPGTRLTVL.

This clonotype occurred many times. The chain joins TRBV7-2 to TRBJ1-2, with TRBD1 matching over 10 bases. Germline V lookup: CDR1 SGHTA, CDR2 FQGNSA. V shed 3 bases, J shed 8 bases, and the junction held 12 bases outside the gene matches. The CDR3 is 16 residues long. The CDR3 coding sequence is TGTGCCAGCAGCTTTTCCGGGACAGGGGATGGTAAAGGCTACACCTTC. It translates to CASSFSGTGDGKGYTF.

This clonotype was seen many times. The V gene is TRBV18, the J gene TRBJ2-1; D call uncertain. Trimming shortened V by 3 bases and J by 5 bases, and 14 bases separated the two germline ends. This CDR3 has 15 residues. Germline CDR1 is KGHSH and CDR2 is LQKENI. DNA of the CDR3: TGTGCCAGCTCACCCCCAGCTGGGCAGAACAATGAGCAGTTCTTC. This translates into CASSPPAGQNNEQFF.

This clonotype was counted a few times. The chain links TRBV24-1 to TRBJ2-1; TRBD1 matches 7 bases. J lost 5 bases, V lost 3 bases, and 6 bases had no gene match. The CDR3 runs 15 residues. Germline values: CDR1 KGHDR, CDR2 SFDVKD. The CDR3 DNA reads TGTGCCACCAGTGATACCGGGACAGCAAACAATGAGCAGTTCTTC. This translates into CATSDTGTANNEQFF.

Points on this clonotype: A much bigger clone sits one base away, suggesting this may be a read error. This sequence joins TRBV7-2 and TRBJ2-7; either TRBD1 or TRBD2 may fit D (6 bases each). This CDR3 comprises 14 residues. Germline CDR1 SGHTA, CDR2 FQGNSA. This CDR3 reads CASSYRWGAYEQCF. Here the CDR3 DNA reads TGTGCCAGCAGCTACCGATGGGGGGCCTACGAGCAGTGCTTC.

This clonotype was detected a few times. The J gene is TRBJ2-7, the V gene TRBV3-1, with 10 bases lining up with TRBD2. The CDR3 is 16 residues long. The germline V gene has CDR1 LGHDT and CDR2 YNNKEL (reference sequence). Losses at the gene ends were 5 bases for V and 3 bases for J; bases not matched to a gene: 10. CDR3 residues: CASSYRELAGSYEQYF. The CDR3, as DNA: TGTGCCAGCAGCTACCGAGAACTAGCGGGGAGCTACGAGCAGTACTTC.

This chain links TRBV11-2 with TRBJ2-3; unclear D gene. Germline V CDR1 and CDR2: SGHAT, FQNNGV. The CDR3 covers 14 residues. Trimming took 1 base from V and 4 from J, leaving 9 bases between them. This CDR3 is CASSLAPSPDTQYF. The CDR3 DNA sequence: TGTGCCAGCAGCTTAGCCCCCTCCCCAGATACGCAGTATTTT.

The CDR3 reads CASTRVGTGELFF. As DNA, the CDR3 is TGTGCCTCCACCAGGGTGGGGACCGGGGAGCTGTTTTTT. The V call is TRBV19, the J call TRBJ2-2, with D perhaps matching TRBD1 (5 bases). V shed 11 bases and J shed 5 bases, with 15 bases lying between them. This CDR3 is 13 amino acids long. Looked up from germline, CDR1 is LNHDA and CDR2 is SQIVND (reference sequence). The variable domain in full, completed from reference TRBV19 and TRBJ2-2, reads DGGITQSPKYLFRKEGQNVTLSCEQNLNHDAMYWYRQDPGQGLRLIYYSQIVNDFQKGDIAEGYSVSREKKESFPLTVTSAQKNPTAFYLCASTRVGTGELFFGEGSRLTVL.

Concerning this clonotype: Since the CDR3 does not end with the conserved phenylalanine or tryptophan, this likely comes from a read error. The chain employs TRBV20-1 and TRBJ1-2; D is ambiguous. This CDR3 region has 15 residues. Germline V gene data show CDR1 as DFQATT and CDR2 as SNEGSKA (reference sequence). The CDR3 loop reads CSAKDPGAPNYGYTY. DNA for the CDR3: TGCAGTGCTAAAGATCCGGGAGCGCCTAACTATGGATACACCTAC.

In this sample, this clonotype turned up many times. The J gene is TRBJ2-7, the V gene TRBV6-1; 10 bases match TRBD1. Germline loops: CDR1 MNHNS, CDR2 SASEGT. V was pared by 4 bases and J by 5 bases, with 2 bases of the junction left unmatched. The CDR3 length is 13 residues. In nucleotides, the CDR3 is TGTGCCAGCAGTGTGACAGGGGGCGACGAGCAGTACTTC. It yields the protein CASSVTGGDEQYF.

The chain combines TRBV29-1 with TRBJ2-3, with D tentatively TRBD2 (5 bases). The CDR3 sequence is 14 residues long. Trimming pared 3 bases from V and 2 bases from J, leaving 12 bases between. Germline CDR1 and CDR2: SQVTM and ANQGSEA. The DNA of the CDR3 is TGCAGCGTTGACGGGAAGGAGTCCACAGATACGCAGTATTTT. Its protein is CSVDGKESTDTQYF.

On this clonotype itself: A read error may explain this, as a much larger clone is one base away. The chain employs TRBV2 and TRBJ1-5; D is perhaps TRBD1 (5 bases). The V end lost 10 bases, the J end lost 5 bases, and 18 bases lay between the germline ends. In germline, CDR1 is SNHLY, CDR2 FYNNEI. The CDR3 is 14 amino acids. The CDR3 loop is CATTRGSGYQPQHF. The CDR3 nucleotides are TGTGCCACCACTCGGGGGTCGGGGTATCAGCCCCAGCATTTT.

Of note for this clonotype: A much larger clonotype is one base distant, so this may be a read error. The rearrangement links TRBV20-1 to TRBJ2-5, with TRBD2 matching 11 bases. Germline V lookup: CDR1 DFQATT, CDR2 SNEGSKA (reference sequence). The J segment lost 5 bases and the V segment lost 4 bases, leaving 6 bases of the junction unmatched. The CDR3 length is 14 residues. Here the CDR3 reads CSAIVTSGGETQYF. The CDR3 DNA sequence: TGCAGTGCTATTGTTACTAGCGGGGGTGAGACCCAGTACTTC.

The gene calls are TRBV14 and TRBJ1-1, with D unclear. Trimming removed 3 bases at V and 9 bases at J, with 8 bases between. The CDR3 covers 11 residues. CDR1 and CDR2 (germline): SGHDN, FVKESK. The CDR3 reads CASSHTSQAFF. Written as DNA, the CDR3 is TGTGCCAGCAGCCATACAAGTCAAGCTTTCTTT.

This clonotype was seen at least ten times. The gene calls are TRBV28 and TRBJ1-5, with D tentatively TRBD1 (5 bases). V was pared by 6 bases and J by 6 bases, with 18 bases between. The CDR3 sequence is 15 residues long. CDR1 MDHEN and CDR2 SYDVKM come from the germline V gene. The CDR3 protein is CASRSGGAGSQPQHF. In nucleotides, the CDR3 is TGTGCCAGCAGAAGTGGTGGGGCAGGATCTCAGCCCCAGCATTTT.

In this sample, this clonotype turned up a few times. The rearrangement uses TRBV29-1 and TRBJ1-1, with 11 bases that match TRBD1. Germline V lookup: CDR1 SQVTM, CDR2 ANQGSEA. V trimming: 7 bases; J trimming: 0 bases; junction bases outside the gene matches: 7. CDR3 length: 15 amino acids. The DNA for the CDR3 is TGCAGCGCTGGGGGGGACAGGGGGATGAACACTGAAGCTTTCTTT. It specifies CSAGGDRGMNTEAFF. Full variable domain (rest looked up from reference TRBV29-1 and TRBJ1-1): SAVISQKPSRDICQRGTSLTIQCQVDSQVTMMFWYRQQPGQSLTLIATANQGSEATYESGFVIDKFPISRPNLTFSTLTVSNMSPEDSSIYLCSAGGDRGMNTEAFFGQGTRLTVV.

J is TRBJ1-1 and V is TRBV24-1; D ambiguous. The germline V gene has CDR1 KGHDR and CDR2 SFDVKD. The CDR3 runs 13 residues. The germline V and J ends were trimmed by 5 bases and 5 bases, with 11 bases remaining between them. The CDR3 nucleotides read TGTGCCACCAGTGGCTCTGGGTGGACTGAAGCTTTCTTT. Translation: CATSGSGWTEAFF.

This chain uses TRBV29-1 with TRBJ1-4; D might be TRBD1 (5 bases). Trimming removed 5 bases from V and 4 bases from J, with 17 bases in between. Germline values: CDR1 SQVTM, CDR2 ANQGSEA. The CDR3 length is 15 residues. The CDR3 DNA follows: TGCAGCGTTTTTGACAGCGAGATGATTAATGAAAAACTGTTTTTT. It codes for CSVFDSEMINEKLFF.

A word on this clonotype: The junction and the germline gene differ at one end; a read error may be behind it. The chain has TRBV6-1 and TRBJ1-2, with D possibly matching TRBD1 (6 bases). Germline-derived CDR1 and CDR2 are MNHNS and SASEGT. The CDR3 is 13 amino acids. DNA of the CDR3: TGTGCCAGCAGACGGGACACGAGCTATGGCTGCACCTTC. Protein: CASRRDTSYGCTF.